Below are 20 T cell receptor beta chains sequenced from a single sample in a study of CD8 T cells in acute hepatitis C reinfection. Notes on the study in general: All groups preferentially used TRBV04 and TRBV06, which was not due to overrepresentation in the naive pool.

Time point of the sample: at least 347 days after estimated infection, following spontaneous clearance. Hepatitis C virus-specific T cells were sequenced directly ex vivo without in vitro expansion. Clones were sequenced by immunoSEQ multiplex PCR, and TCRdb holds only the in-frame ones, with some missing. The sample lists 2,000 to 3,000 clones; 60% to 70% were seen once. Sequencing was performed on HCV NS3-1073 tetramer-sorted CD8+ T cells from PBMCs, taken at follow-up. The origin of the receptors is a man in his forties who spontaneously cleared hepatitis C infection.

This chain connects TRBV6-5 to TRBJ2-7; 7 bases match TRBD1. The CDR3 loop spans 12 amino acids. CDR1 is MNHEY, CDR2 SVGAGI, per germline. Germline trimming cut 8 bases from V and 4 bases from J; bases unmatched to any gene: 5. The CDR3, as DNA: TGTGCCAGCGGCCCACAGGGGTACGAGCAGTACTTC. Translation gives CASGPQGYEQYF.

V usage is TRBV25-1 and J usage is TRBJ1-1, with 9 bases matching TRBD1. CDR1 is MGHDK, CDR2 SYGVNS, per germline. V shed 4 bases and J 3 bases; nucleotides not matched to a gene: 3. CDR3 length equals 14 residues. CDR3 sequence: CASSAQGADTEAFF. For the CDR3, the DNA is TGTGCCAGCAGTGCACAGGGGGCGGACACTGAAGCTTTCTTT.

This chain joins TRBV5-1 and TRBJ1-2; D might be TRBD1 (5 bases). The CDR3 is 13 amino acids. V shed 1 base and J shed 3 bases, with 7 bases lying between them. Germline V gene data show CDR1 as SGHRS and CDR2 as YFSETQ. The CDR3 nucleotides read TGCGCCAGCAGCTTGATGGGGGACTATGGCTACACCTTC. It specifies CASSLMGDYGYTF.

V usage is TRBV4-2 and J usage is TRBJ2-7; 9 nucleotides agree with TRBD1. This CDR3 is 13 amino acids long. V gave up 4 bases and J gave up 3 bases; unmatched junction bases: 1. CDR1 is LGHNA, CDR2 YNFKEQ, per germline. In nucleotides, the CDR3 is TGTGCCAGCAGCCCGGACAGGGGCTACGAGCAGTACTTC. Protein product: CASSPDRGYEQYF.

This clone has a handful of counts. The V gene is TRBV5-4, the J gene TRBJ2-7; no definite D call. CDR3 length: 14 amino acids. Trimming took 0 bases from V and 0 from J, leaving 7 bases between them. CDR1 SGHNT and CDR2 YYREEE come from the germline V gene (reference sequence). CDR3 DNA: TGTGCCAGCAGCTTGGACCAAATCTCCTACGAGCAGTACTTC. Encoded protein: CASSLDQISYEQYF.

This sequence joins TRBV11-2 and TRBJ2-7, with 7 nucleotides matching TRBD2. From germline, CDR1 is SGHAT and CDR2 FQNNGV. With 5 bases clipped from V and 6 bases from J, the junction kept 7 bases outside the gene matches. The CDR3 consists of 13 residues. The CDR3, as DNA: TGTGCCAGCAGCCAAGAAGCGGGGAGCGAGCAGTACTTC. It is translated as CASSQEAGSEQYF.

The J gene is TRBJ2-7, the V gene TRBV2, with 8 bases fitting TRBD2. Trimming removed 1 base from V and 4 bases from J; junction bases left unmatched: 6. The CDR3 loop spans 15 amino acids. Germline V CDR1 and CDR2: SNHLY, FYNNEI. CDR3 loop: CASSEDELAEYEQYF. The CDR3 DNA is TGTGCCAGCAGTGAAGATGAACTAGCGGAATACGAGCAGTACTTC.

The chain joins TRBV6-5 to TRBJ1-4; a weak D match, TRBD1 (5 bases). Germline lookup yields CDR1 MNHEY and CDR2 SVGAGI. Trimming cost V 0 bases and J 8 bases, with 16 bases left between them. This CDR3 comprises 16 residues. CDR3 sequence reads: CASSYSVGRAREKLFF. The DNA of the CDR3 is TGTGCCAGCAGTTACTCCGTTGGCAGGGCAAGGGAAAAACTGTTTTTT.

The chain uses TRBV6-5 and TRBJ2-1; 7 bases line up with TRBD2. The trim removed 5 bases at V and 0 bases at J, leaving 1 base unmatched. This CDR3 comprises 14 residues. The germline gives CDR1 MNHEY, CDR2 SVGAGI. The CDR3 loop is CASSSGDSYNEQFF. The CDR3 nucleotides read TGTGCCAGCAGTAGCGGGGACTCCTACAATGAGCAGTTCTTC.

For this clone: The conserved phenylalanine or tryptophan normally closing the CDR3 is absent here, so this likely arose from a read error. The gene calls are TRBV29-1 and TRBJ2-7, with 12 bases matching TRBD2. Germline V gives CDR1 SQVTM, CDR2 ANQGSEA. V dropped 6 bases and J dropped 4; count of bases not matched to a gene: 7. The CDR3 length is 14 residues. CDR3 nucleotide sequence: TGCAGCGTGGAACTCGGACTAGCGGGATACGAGCAGTACCTC. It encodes CSVELGLAGYEQYL.

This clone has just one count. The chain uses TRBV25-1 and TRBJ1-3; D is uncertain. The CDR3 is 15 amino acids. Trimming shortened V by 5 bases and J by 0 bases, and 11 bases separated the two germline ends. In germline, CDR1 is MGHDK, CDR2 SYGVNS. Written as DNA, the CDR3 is TGTGCCAGCAGTAGTCCAGGCCACTCTGGAAACACCATATATTTT. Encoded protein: CASSSPGHSGNTIYF. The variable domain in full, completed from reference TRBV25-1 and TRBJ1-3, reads EADIYQTPRYLVIGTGKKITLECSQTMGHDKMYWYQQDPGMELHLIHYSYGVNSTEKGDLSSESTVSRIRTEHFPLTLESARPSHTSQYLCASSSPGHSGNTIYFGEGSWLTVV.

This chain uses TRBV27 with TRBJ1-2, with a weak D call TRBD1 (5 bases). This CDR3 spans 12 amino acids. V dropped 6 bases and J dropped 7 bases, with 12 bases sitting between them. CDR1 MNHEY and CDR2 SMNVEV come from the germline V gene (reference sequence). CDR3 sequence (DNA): TGTGCCAGCAGCCCAGCCCAGGGTGGCTACACCTTC. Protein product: CASSPAQGGYTF.

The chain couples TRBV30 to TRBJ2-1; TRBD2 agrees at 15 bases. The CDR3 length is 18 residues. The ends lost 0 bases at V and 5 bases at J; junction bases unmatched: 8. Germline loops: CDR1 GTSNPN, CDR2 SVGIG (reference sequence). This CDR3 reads CAWSVTTGLAGGHNEQFF. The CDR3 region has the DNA TGTGCCTGGAGTGTAACTACCGGACTAGCGGGGGGGCACAATGAGCAGTTCTTC.

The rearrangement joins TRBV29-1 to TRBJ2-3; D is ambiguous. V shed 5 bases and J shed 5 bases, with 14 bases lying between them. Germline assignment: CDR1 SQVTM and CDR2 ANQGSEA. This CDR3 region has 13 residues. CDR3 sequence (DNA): TGCAGCGTTCCTTTGGGGATGATAGATACGCAGTATTTT. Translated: CSVPLGMIDTQYF.

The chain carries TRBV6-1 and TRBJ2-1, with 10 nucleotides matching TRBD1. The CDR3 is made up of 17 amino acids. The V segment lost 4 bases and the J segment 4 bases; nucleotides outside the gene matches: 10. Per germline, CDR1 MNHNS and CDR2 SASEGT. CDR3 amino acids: CASSVIHPGQGYNEQFF. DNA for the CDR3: TGTGCCAGCAGTGTAATACACCCGGGACAGGGGTACAATGAGCAGTTCTTC.

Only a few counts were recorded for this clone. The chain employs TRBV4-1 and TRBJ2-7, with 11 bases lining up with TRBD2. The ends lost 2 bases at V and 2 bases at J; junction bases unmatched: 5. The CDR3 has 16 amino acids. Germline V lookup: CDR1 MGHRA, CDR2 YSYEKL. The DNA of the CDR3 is TGCGCCAGCAGCCAACTTTTAGCGGGAGGGACCTACGAGCAGTACTTC. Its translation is CASSQLLAGGTYEQYF.

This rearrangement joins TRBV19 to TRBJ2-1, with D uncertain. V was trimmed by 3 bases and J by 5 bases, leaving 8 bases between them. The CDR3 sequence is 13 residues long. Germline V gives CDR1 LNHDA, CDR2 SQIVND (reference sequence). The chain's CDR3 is CASSITANNEQFF. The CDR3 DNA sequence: TGTGCCAGTAGTATTACCGCCAACAATGAGCAGTTCTTC.

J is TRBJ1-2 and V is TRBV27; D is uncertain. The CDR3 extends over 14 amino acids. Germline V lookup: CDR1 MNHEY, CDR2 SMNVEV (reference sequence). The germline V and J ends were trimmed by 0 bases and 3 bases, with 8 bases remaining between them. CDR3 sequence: CASSLSPQYYGYTF. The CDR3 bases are TGTGCCAGCAGTTTATCCCCGCAGTACTATGGCTACACCTTC.

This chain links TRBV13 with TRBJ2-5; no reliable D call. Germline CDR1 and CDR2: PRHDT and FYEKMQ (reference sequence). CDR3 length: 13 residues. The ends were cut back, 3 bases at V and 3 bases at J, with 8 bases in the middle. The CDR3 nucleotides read TGTGCCAGCAGCTTTTTTTCCGAAGAGACCCAGTACTTC. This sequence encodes CASSFFSEETQYF. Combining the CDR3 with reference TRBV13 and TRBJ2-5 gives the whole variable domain AAGVIQSPRHLIKEKRETATLKCYPIPRHDTVYWYQQGPGQDPQFLISFYEKMQSDKGSIPDRFSAQQFSDYHSELNMSSLELGDSALYFCASSFFSEETQYFGPGTRLLVL.

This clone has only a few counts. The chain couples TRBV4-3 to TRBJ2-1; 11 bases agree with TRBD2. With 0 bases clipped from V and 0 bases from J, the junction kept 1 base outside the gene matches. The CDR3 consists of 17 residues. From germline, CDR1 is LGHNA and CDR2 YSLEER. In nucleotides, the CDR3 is TGCGCCAGCAGCCAAGATGGGACTAGCGGCTCCTACAATGAGCAGTTCTTC. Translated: CASSQDGTSGSYNEQFF.